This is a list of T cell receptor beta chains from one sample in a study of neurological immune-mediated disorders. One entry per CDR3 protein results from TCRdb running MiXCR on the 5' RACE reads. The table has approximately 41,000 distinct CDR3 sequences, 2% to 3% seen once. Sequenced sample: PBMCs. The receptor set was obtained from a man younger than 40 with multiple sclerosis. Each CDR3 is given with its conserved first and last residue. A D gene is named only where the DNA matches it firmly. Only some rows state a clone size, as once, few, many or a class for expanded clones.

CDR3 protein: CASSLGGVEKLFF
CDR3 DNA: TGTGCCAGCAGCCTGGGGGGGGTTGAAAAACTGTTTTTT
J gene: TRBJ1-4
clone size: many
D gene: -
V gene: TRBV12-3/TRBV12-4

CDR3 protein: CAISENGQVGSYEQYF
CDR3 DNA: TGTGCCATCAGTGAAAACGGACAGGTTGGCTCCTACGAGCAGTACTTC
J gene: TRBJ2-7
clone size: many
D gene: TRBD1
V gene: TRBV10-3

CDR3 protein: CASTSVAGANTGELFF
CDR3 DNA: TGTGCCAGCACCTCGGTCGCCGGCGCGAACACCGGGGAGCTGTTTTTT
J gene: TRBJ2-2
clone size: many
D gene: -
V gene: TRBV6-6

CDR3 protein: CASSLVTGGLNEAFF
CDR3 DNA: TGCGCCAGCAGCTTGGTGACAGGGGGCCTAAATGAAGCTTTCTTT
J gene: TRBJ1-1
clone size: many
D gene: TRBD1
V gene: TRBV5-1

CDR3 protein: CASSSGQGPYNSPLHF
CDR3 DNA: TGTGCCAGCAGCTCGGGACAGGGCCCCTATAATTCACCCCTCCACTTT
J gene: TRBJ1-6
clone size: many
D gene: TRBD1
V gene: TRBV7-9

CDR3 protein: CASSSMGITEAFF
CDR3 DNA: TGTGCCAGCAGCTCGATGGGGATCACTGAAGCTTTCTTT
J gene: TRBJ1-1
clone size: many
D gene: -
V gene: TRBV7-2

CDR3 protein: CASSLASGSTNEQFF
CDR3 DNA: TGCGCCAGCAGCTTGGCCAGCGGGAGTACCAATGAGCAGTTCTTC
J gene: TRBJ2-1
clone size: many
D gene: TRBD2
V gene: TRBV5-1

CDR3 protein: CAISVLAGASEQFF
CDR3 DNA: TGTGCCATCAGTGTCCTAGCGGGGGCAAGTGAGCAGTTCTTC
J gene: TRBJ2-1
clone size: medium-sized
D gene: TRBD2
V gene: TRBV10-3

CDR3 protein: CASSETGWFSNEQFF
CDR3 DNA: TGTGCCAGCAGTGAGACAGGGTGGTTTAGCAATGAGCAGTTCTTC
J gene: TRBJ2-1
clone size: many
D gene: TRBD1
V gene: TRBV25-1

CDR3 protein: CSASWGEGTDTQYF
CDR3 DNA: TGCAGTGCTAGTTGGGGGGAGGGGACAGATACGCAGTATTTT
J gene: TRBJ2-3
clone size: many
D gene: TRBD2
V gene: TRBV20-1

CDR3 protein: CSARGTSKIYEQYF
CDR3 DNA: TGCAGTGCTAGAGGGACTAGCAAGATCTACGAGCAGTACTTC
J gene: TRBJ2-7
clone size: many
D gene: TRBD2
V gene: TRBV20-1

CDR3 protein: CASSQETRQPQHF
CDR3 DNA: TGCGCCAGCAGCCAAGAGACGAGACAGCCCCAGCATTTT
J gene: TRBJ1-5
clone size: many
D gene: -
V gene: TRBV4-1

CDR3 protein: CSASLAEYNEQFF
CDR3 DNA: TGCAGTGCTAGCTTAGCGGAGTACAATGAGCAGTTCTTC
J gene: TRBJ2-1
clone size: few
D gene: -
V gene: TRBV20-1

CDR3 protein: CASSAPGLRETQYF
CDR3 DNA: TGTGCCAGCAGCGCACCTGGGTTGAGAGAGACCCAGTACTTC
J gene: TRBJ2-5
clone size: many
D gene: -
V gene: TRBV7-2

CDR3 protein: CASSTKGQPTEHGYTF
CDR3 DNA: TGCGCCAGCAGCACGAAAGGACAGCCCACGGAGCATGGCTACACCTTC
J gene: TRBJ1-2
clone size: many
D gene: -
V gene: TRBV5-1

CDR3 protein: CASSQDPQRGASYEQYF
CDR3 DNA: TGCGCCAGCAGCCAAGATCCCCAGCGGGGTGCCTCCTACGAGCAGTACTTC
J gene: TRBJ2-7
clone size: -
D gene: TRBD2
V gene: TRBV4-1

CDR3 protein: CASSLSVGTATEAFF
CDR3 DNA: TGTGCCAGCAGCTTAAGTGTTGGGACAGCCACTGAAGCTTTCTTT
J gene: TRBJ1-1
clone size: many
D gene: TRBD1
V gene: TRBV7-2

CDR3 protein: CSATGTSDIGELFF
CDR3 DNA: TGCAGTGCTACCGGGACTAGCGACATCGGGGAGCTGTTTTTT
J gene: TRBJ2-2
clone size: few
D gene: TRBD2
V gene: TRBV20-1

CDR3 protein: CASTSSFNYGYTF
CDR3 DNA: TGTGCCAGCACTTCATCTTTTAACTATGGCTACACCTTC
J gene: TRBJ1-2
clone size: many
D gene: -
V gene: TRBV6-6

CDR3 protein: CASSYGPFSTDTQYF
CDR3 DNA: TGTGCCAGCAGCTACGGACCCTTTAGCACAGATACGCAGTATTTT
J gene: TRBJ2-3
clone size: few
D gene: -
V gene: TRBV7-2

CDR3 protein: CAIKDGNQPQHF
CDR3 DNA: TGTGCTATCAAGGACGGAAATCAGCCCCAGCATTTT
J gene: TRBJ1-5
clone size: -
D gene: -
V gene: TRBV10-3

CDR3 protein: CASSSRQAVNTEAFF
CDR3 DNA: TGCGCCAGCAGCTCAAGACAGGCGGTGAACACTGAAGCTTTCTTT
J gene: TRBJ1-1
clone size: many
D gene: -
V gene: TRBV5-1

CDR3 protein: CASSSLNLQGSAKNIQYF
CDR3 DNA: TGTGCCAGCAGCTCCCTGAATCTACAGGGGAGTGCCAAAAACATTCAGTACTTC
J gene: TRBJ2-4
clone size: many
D gene: TRBD1
V gene: TRBV11-2

CDR3 protein: CASSQYGPPQHF
CDR3 DNA: TGTGCCAGCAGCCAATATGGTCCGCCCCAGCATTTT
J gene: TRBJ1-5
clone size: many
D gene: -
V gene: TRBV14

CDR3 protein: CASSELTSHRETQYF
CDR3 DNA: TGTGCCAGCAGTGAACTGACTAGTCACAGGGAGACCCAGTACTTC
J gene: TRBJ2-5
clone size: many
D gene: -
V gene: TRBV25-1

CDR3 protein: CASSYGTLGEQYF
CDR3 DNA: TGCGCCAGCAGCTACGGGACTTTGGGCGAGCAGTACTTC
J gene: TRBJ2-7
clone size: many
D gene: -
V gene: TRBV5-1

CDR3 protein: CASSFEGEKLFF
CDR3 DNA: TGTGCCAGCAGCTTCGAGGGGGAAAAACTGTTTTTT
J gene: TRBJ1-4
clone size: many
D gene: -
V gene: TRBV7-9

CDR3 protein: CSAPGGTYNEQFF
CDR3 DNA: TGCAGTGCCCCCGGGGGAACCTACAATGAGCAGTTCTTC
J gene: TRBJ2-1
clone size: many
D gene: -
V gene: TRBV20-1

CDR3 protein: CASSFTGGSAFF
CDR3 DNA: TGTGCCAGCAGCTTCACAGGAGGGTCAGCTTTCTTT
J gene: TRBJ1-1
clone size: many
D gene: -
V gene: TRBV7-3